Sequencing of this TCR beta chain was carried out in a study of cytotoxic CD8 clonotypes in ibrutinib-treated CLL. On the study more broadly: Response samples were taken after a median of about 11 months on treatment, range 6 to 36. Study observations and caveats: Baseline values of clonality outstripped age-matched healthy donors and followed circulating CD8+ T-cell counts. At ibrutinib response, clonality increased, and at progression it declined back toward baseline.

V shed 6 bases, J shed 4 bases, and the junction held 8 bases outside the gene matches. CDR3 length: 14 residues. Germline values: CDR1 MNHEY, CDR2 SVGAGI. Remarks on this clone: The antigen is not known.

With sequencing, the targeted depth ranged from 1 in 200,000 to 1 in 1 million T cells. Profiled with immunoSEQ multiplex PCR; TCRdb holds only in-frame clones, not every one. The sample records tens of thousands of clones, more than 65% being singletons. The gene calls are TRBV6-5 and TRBJ1-2; 7 positions match TRBD1. The clonotype was recovered from a human donor with chronic lymphocytic leukemia. The sequencing used PBMCs, collected after 24 months of ibrutinib treatment. This chain's CDR3 is CASRTWGTAYGYTF. In nucleotides, the CDR3 is TGTGCCAGCAGGACCTGGGGGACAGCCTATGGCTACACCTTC.